This T cell receptor beta chain was obtained from a study of OX40 agonist ivuxolimab in advanced cancers. Findings and limits, study-wide: CD4+ and CD8+ T cells in blood underwent clonal expansion by week 6 at 0.1 to 3.0 mg/kg. More expanded clones were seen, on average, in CD8+ T cells than in CD4+.

On this clone: The antigen remains unidentified.

Method: immunoSEQ multiplex PCR; TCRdb's copy keeps in-frame clones and lacks some. Among 41,000 or so clones listed, just under 85% were seen once. The CDR3 extends over 13 amino acids. V was cut by 4 bases and J by 5 bases, with 10 bases left in between. CDR1 MDHEN and CDR2 SYDVKM come from the germline V gene. This chain uses TRBV28 with TRBJ2-3, with unresolved D. The clonotype was recovered from an adult with an advanced solid tumor such as melanoma, head and neck, liver or kidney cancer. Sample: CD4+ or CD8+ T cells sorted from blood, taken in a trial of the OX40 agonist ivuxolimab. The CDR3 region has the DNA TGTGCCAGCAGTTCCCGGATTCGAGATACGCAGTATTTT. Translated: CASSSRIRDTQYF.